This record concerns one T cell receptor beta chain sequence. The antigen remains undetermined. Unmatched junction bases numbered 3, after V lost 2 bases and J lost 6 bases. CDR1 DFQATT and CDR2 SNEGSKA come from the germline V gene (reference sequence). The CDR3 totals 12 residues. The data derive from a study of post-analysis software for immune sequencing data. Study-wide context: The patients showed relapsing-remitting, secondary progressive and progressive-relapsing multiple sclerosis courses. General observations from the study: Samples made in the same batch grouped tightly together by F measure. Versus controls, multiple sclerosis patients showed significantly lower diversity (normalized Chao1). Patients showed TRBV5-6, TRBV5-1 and TRBV20-1 among four to six TRBV segments more frequent than in controls.

Unique molecular identifiers were carried by the TCR beta cDNA libraries. Using its own MiXCR run on the PCR reads, TCRdb lists one record per CDR3 protein. The sample records about 810,000 distinct CDR3 sequences, roughly 50% being singletons. Material for sequencing was blood. This TCR derives from a girl aged 10-17 years with multiple sclerosis. The chain recombines TRBV20-1 with TRBJ1-2; the match to TRBD1 covers 7 bases. This CDR3 reads CSARLDRNGYTF. DNA for the CDR3: TGCAGTGCTAGATTGGACAGGAATGGCTACACCTTC.